The rows below give T cell receptor beta chains drawn from one sample of a study of spatial heterogeneity in lung cancer. TCRdb passed the 5' RACE reads through MiXCR, listing each CDR3 protein once. The sample carries about 23,000 distinct CDR3 sequences, approximately 4.3% recorded once. Sequencing was performed on lung tumor tissue, taken at surgery. All receptors derive from a male donor with early-stage non-small cell lung cancer. Both conserved end residues are part of each CDR3. The order of the fields is D gene, V gene, clone size, J gene, CDR3 protein, CDR3 DNA. A D gene is named only where the DNA matches it firmly. Rows may omit the clone size; those that give it use once, few, many or a size class.

d_call: -; v_call: TRBV11-3; clone_size: -; j_call: TRBJ1-6; cdr3_aa: CASSLDGVSPLHF; cdr3_nt: TGTGCCAGCAGCTTAGATGGGGTGTCACCCCTCCACTTT
d_call: TRBD1; v_call: TRBV11-2; clone_size: -; j_call: TRBJ2-7; cdr3_aa: CASSLGPGQQYEQYF; cdr3_nt: TGTGCCAGCAGCTTAGGTCCGGGACAGCAGTACGAGCAGTACTTC
d_call: -; v_call: TRBV6-1; clone_size: many; j_call: TRBJ2-7; cdr3_aa: CASSREEVTLQGLTYEQYF; cdr3_nt: TGTGCCAGCAGTCGCGAGGAGGTGACACTACAGGGACTCACCTACGAGCAGTACTTC
d_call: -; v_call: TRBV3-1; clone_size: many; j_call: TRBJ2-7; cdr3_aa: CASSQAPQSVYYEQYF; cdr3_nt: TGTGCCAGCAGCCAAGCCCCGCAGAGCGTTTACTACGAGCAGTACTTC
d_call: TRBD2; v_call: TRBV6-2/TRBV6-3; clone_size: many; j_call: TRBJ2-3; cdr3_aa: CASSYSGQGLAGTDTQYF; cdr3_nt: TGTGCCAGCAGTTACTCGGGTCAGGGACTAGCGGGAACTGATACGCAGTATTTT
d_call: -; v_call: TRBV6-2/TRBV6-3; clone_size: many; j_call: TRBJ2-3; cdr3_aa: CASSETASDTQYF; cdr3_nt: TGTGCCAGCAGTGAGACTGCATCGGATACGCAGTATTTT
d_call: -; v_call: TRBV7-3; clone_size: many; j_call: TRBJ2-2; cdr3_aa: CASSQSALTGRTGELFF; cdr3_nt: TGTGCCAGCAGCCAAAGTGCGTTAACAGGGAGGACCGGGGAGCTGTTTTTT
d_call: -; v_call: TRBV12-3/TRBV12-4; clone_size: few; j_call: TRBJ1-5; cdr3_aa: CASSLATRQDNQPQHF; cdr3_nt: TGTGCCAGCAGTTTGGCCACCCGACAGGATAATCAGCCCCAGCATTTT
d_call: -; v_call: TRBV3-1; clone_size: many; j_call: TRBJ1-6; cdr3_aa: CASSQDLQGSPLHF; cdr3_nt: TGTGCCAGCAGCCAAGATCTCCAGGGTTCACCCCTCCACTTT
d_call: -; v_call: TRBV28; clone_size: many; j_call: TRBJ1-3; cdr3_aa: CASTTPNRDSGNTIYF; cdr3_nt: TGTGCCAGCACCACACCTAACAGGGACTCGGGAAACACCATATATTTT
d_call: -; v_call: TRBV28; clone_size: many; j_call: TRBJ2-5; cdr3_aa: CATKKTLYQETQYF; cdr3_nt: TGTGCCACCAAGAAGACACTGTACCAAGAGACCCAGTACTTC
d_call: -; v_call: TRBV4-2; clone_size: -; j_call: TRBJ1-2; cdr3_aa: CASSQDDGTIYGYTF; cdr3_nt: TGTGCCAGCAGCCAAGATGACGGGACTATTTATGGCTACACCTTC
d_call: -; v_call: TRBV20-1; clone_size: many; j_call: TRBJ2-1; cdr3_aa: CSAPRGHNEQFF; cdr3_nt: TGCAGTGCCCCTCGGGGGCACAATGAGCAGTTCTTC
d_call: -; v_call: TRBV6-2/TRBV6-3; clone_size: many; j_call: TRBJ2-2; cdr3_aa: CASSFSFAGELFF; cdr3_nt: TGTGCCAGCAGTTTCTCCTTCGCCGGGGAGCTGTTTTTT
d_call: -; v_call: TRBV28; clone_size: many; j_call: TRBJ2-4; cdr3_aa: CASSLWPERLLAKNIQYF; cdr3_nt: TGTGCCAGCAGTTTATGGCCTGAAAGACTCCTAGCCAAAAACATTCAGTACTTC
d_call: -; v_call: TRBV2; clone_size: many; j_call: TRBJ2-7; cdr3_aa: CASSEGEQYF; cdr3_nt: TGTGCCAGCAGTGAGGGCGAGCAGTACTTC
d_call: -; v_call: TRBV3-1; clone_size: many; j_call: TRBJ2-7; cdr3_aa: CASSPWNRASYEQYF; cdr3_nt: TGTGCCAGCAGCCCCTGGAACAGGGCCTCCTACGAGCAGTACTTC
d_call: TRBD2; v_call: TRBV5-4; clone_size: many; j_call: TRBJ2-5; cdr3_aa: CASSSPSGGSQETQYF; cdr3_nt: TGTGCCAGCAGCTCCCCTAGCGGGGGTAGCCAAGAGACCCAGTACTTC
d_call: TRBD1; v_call: TRBV6-1; clone_size: many; j_call: TRBJ1-5; cdr3_aa: CASSSLRGSGQPQHF; cdr3_nt: TGTGCCAGCAGCTCCCTCAGGGGGTCCGGTCAGCCCCAGCATTTT
d_call: -; v_call: TRBV27; clone_size: many; j_call: TRBJ1-1; cdr3_aa: CASSFGQVGGAFF; cdr3_nt: TGTGCCAGCAGTTTCGGTCAGGTGGGGGGAGCTTTCTTT
d_call: -; v_call: TRBV6-5; clone_size: many; j_call: TRBJ1-2; cdr3_aa: CASTGEGYGYTF; cdr3_nt: TGTGCCAGCACAGGGGAGGGCTATGGCTACACCTTC
d_call: TRBD1; v_call: TRBV12-3/TRBV12-4; clone_size: many; j_call: TRBJ1-2; cdr3_aa: CASTPGDRLNYGYTF; cdr3_nt: TGTGCCAGCACCCCGGGGGACAGGCTTAACTATGGCTACACCTTC
d_call: -; v_call: TRBV6-5; clone_size: many; j_call: TRBJ2-3; cdr3_aa: CASRNGGDPTDTQYF; cdr3_nt: TGTGCCAGCAGAAACGGGGGAGACCCCACAGATACGCAGTATTTT
d_call: -; v_call: TRBV6-1; clone_size: many; j_call: TRBJ2-6; cdr3_aa: CAMGTSPSGANVLTF; cdr3_nt: TGTGCCATGGGCACCTCCCCCTCTGGGGCCAACGTCCTGACTTTC
d_call: TRBD1; v_call: TRBV12-3/TRBV12-4; clone_size: many; j_call: TRBJ2-2; cdr3_aa: CASRGQGVTGELFF; cdr3_nt: TGTGCCAGCAGGGGCCAGGGGGTCACCGGGGAGCTGTTTTTT
d_call: -; v_call: TRBV5-1; clone_size: many; j_call: TRBJ2-1; cdr3_aa: CASSPQGDEQFF; cdr3_nt: TGCGCCAGCAGCCCGCAGGGCGATGAGCAGTTCTTC
d_call: TRBD2; v_call: TRBV28; clone_size: many; j_call: TRBJ2-1; cdr3_aa: CAIRPPGLPANNEQFF; cdr3_nt: TGTGCCATCAGGCCCCCGGGACTACCAGCCAACAATGAGCAGTTCTTC
d_call: -; v_call: TRBV30; clone_size: many; j_call: TRBJ2-7; cdr3_aa: CAWSARGPKGSYEQYF; cdr3_nt: TGTGCCTGGAGTGCACGGGGCCCAAAGGGCTCCTACGAGCAGTACTTC
d_call: TRBD2; v_call: TRBV27; clone_size: -; j_call: TRBJ2-5; cdr3_aa: CASSSYGLVQETQYF; cdr3_nt: TGTGCCAGCAGTTCCTACGGACTAGTTCAAGAGACCCAGTACTTC
d_call: -; v_call: TRBV7-3; clone_size: few; j_call: TRBJ2-6; cdr3_aa: CASSPQGRVVMANVLTF; cdr3_nt: TGTGCCAGCAGCCCCCAGGGGAGGGTGGTCATGGCCAACGTCCTGACTTTC
d_call: TRBD1; v_call: TRBV5-1; clone_size: many; j_call: TRBJ1-6; cdr3_aa: CASSPMTGTGESPLHF; cdr3_nt: TGCGCCAGCAGCCCAATGACCGGGACAGGGGAATCACCCCTCCACTTT
d_call: -; v_call: TRBV20-1; clone_size: many; j_call: TRBJ1-1; cdr3_aa: CSAREGLYTEAFF; cdr3_nt: TGCAGTGCTAGAGAGGGACTCTACACTGAAGCTTTCTTT
d_call: -; v_call: TRBV4-3; clone_size: -; j_call: TRBJ1-1; cdr3_aa: CASSQDDRLSTEAFF; cdr3_nt: TGCGCCAGCAGCCAAGATGACAGGCTGAGCACTGAAGCTTTCTTT
d_call: -; v_call: TRBV27; clone_size: many; j_call: TRBJ2-7; cdr3_aa: CATKGNREPYEQYF; cdr3_nt: TGTGCCACCAAGGGAAACAGGGAGCCCTACGAGCAGTACTTC
d_call: TRBD1; v_call: TRBV12-3/TRBV12-4; clone_size: many; j_call: TRBJ2-2; cdr3_aa: CATGGQGAPNTGELFF; cdr3_nt: TGTGCCACGGGGGGACAGGGGGCGCCCAACACCGGGGAGCTGTTTTTT
d_call: TRBD2; v_call: TRBV5-1; clone_size: many; j_call: TRBJ2-1; cdr3_aa: CATSGGDGTYNEQFF; cdr3_nt: TGCGCCACTTCCGGGGGGGACGGTACCTACAATGAGCAGTTCTTC
d_call: TRBD1; v_call: TRBV20-1; clone_size: many; j_call: TRBJ1-1; cdr3_aa: CSAPDRAVFKAFF; cdr3_nt: TGCAGTGCTCCCGACAGGGCGGTATTTAAAGCTTTCTTT